A single sample gave rise to the 5 T cell receptor beta chains below, sequenced in a study of blood T cell repertoires in COVID-19. Assay used: immunoSEQ multiplex PCR; TCRdb lists only in-frame clones, some missing. The table shows some 250,000 clones, with approximately 80% occurring only once. The sample comprised peripheral blood. The receptors were sampled from a man in his sixties with acute or convalescent COVID-19.

The table lists this clone with a count of one. V is TRBV5-1 and J is TRBJ2-1; 9 bases fit TRBD1. The ends lost 2 bases at V and 6 bases at J; junction bases unmatched: 9. The germline V gene has CDR1 SGHRS and CDR2 YFSETQ. This CDR3 is built from 16 residues. The CDR3 DNA follows: TGCGCCAGCAGCTTCACGTCGGGACAGGGAGTCAATGAGCAGTTCTTC. Amino acid sequence: CASSFTSGQGVNEQFF. The variable domain in full, with the rest retrieved from reference TRBV5-1 and TRBJ2-1, is KAGVTQTPRYLIKTRGQQVTLSCSPISGHRSVSWYQQTPGQGLQFLFEYFSETQRNKGNFPGRFSGRQFSNSRSEMNVSTLELGDSALYLCASSFTSGQGVNEQFFGPGTRLTVL.

This clone has only a few counts. This specimen includes other DNA sequences encoding the same CDR3. J is TRBJ2-5 and V is TRBV7-8, with D uncertain. The V gene's germline CDR1 is SGHVS and CDR2 FQNEAQ. V dropped 1 base and J dropped 4 bases, with 4 bases sitting between them. The CDR3 totals 12 residues. CDR3 DNA: TGTGCCAGCAGCTTAGTATCAGAGACCCAGTACTTC. Translating it yields CASSLVSETQYF.

The J gene is TRBJ1-1, the V gene TRBV18; TRBD1 is a possible D gene (6 bases). Trimming left V 0 bases short and J 0 bases short, with 14 bases between. There are 17 residues in the CDR3. Germline lookup yields CDR1 KGHSH and CDR2 LQKENI. The CDR3 DNA follows: TGTGCCAGCTCACCACCGCGGACAGTATGGGTGAACACTGAAGCTTTCTTT. This encodes CASSPPRTVWVNTEAFF.

This chain connects TRBV6-5 to TRBJ2-7; no firm D call. The ends were cut back, 6 bases at V and 0 bases at J, with 15 bases in the middle. CDR1 MNHEY and CDR2 SVGAGI come from the germline V gene. The CDR3 totals 15 residues. The CDR3 sequence is CASSHPGGSSYEQYF. In DNA, the CDR3 is TGTGCCAGCAGCCACCCGGGTGGAAGCTCCTACGAGCAGTACTTC.

The V and J genes are TRBV6-5 and TRBJ2-5; 7 bases are shared with TRBD2. Germline V CDR1 and CDR2: MNHEY, SVGAGI. The J segment lost 5 bases and the V segment lost 7 bases, leaving 13 bases of the junction unmatched. This CDR3 region has 15 residues. Here the CDR3 DNA reads TGTGCCAGCACCGGACCGGGACTAATAGGCGAGACCCAGTACTTC. Protein: CASTGPGLIGETQYF.